This TCR beta chain is drawn from a study of cytomegalovirus exposure and HLA in healthy donors. Whole-study findings and limits: There were reportedly fewer N-insertions in an Asian-associated ancestry cluster than the roughly 670-donor mean, in a later analysis.

The PCR made use of 60 Vbeta and 13 Jbeta primers. Produced via immunoSEQ multiplex PCR; TCRdb's table is partial and in-frame only. The sample shows 200,000 to 250,000 clones, around 86% of them seen only once. The J segment lost 6 bases and the V segment lost 6 bases, leaving 15 bases of the junction unmatched. The CDR3 sequence is 16 residues long. In germline, CDR1 is SEHNR, CDR2 FQNEAQ (reference sequence). A note on this clone: Its antigen is as yet unknown.

The sequence derives from a woman in her thirties or forties in good health and CMV-seronegative. J is TRBJ2-3 and V is TRBV7-9; 7 nucleotides agree with TRBD2. The specimen was PBMCs. CDR3 bases: TGTGCCAGCAGGACTCAGCGGGGCCTGGGGGTGGATACGCAGTATTTT. It yields the protein CASRTQRGLGVDTQYF.